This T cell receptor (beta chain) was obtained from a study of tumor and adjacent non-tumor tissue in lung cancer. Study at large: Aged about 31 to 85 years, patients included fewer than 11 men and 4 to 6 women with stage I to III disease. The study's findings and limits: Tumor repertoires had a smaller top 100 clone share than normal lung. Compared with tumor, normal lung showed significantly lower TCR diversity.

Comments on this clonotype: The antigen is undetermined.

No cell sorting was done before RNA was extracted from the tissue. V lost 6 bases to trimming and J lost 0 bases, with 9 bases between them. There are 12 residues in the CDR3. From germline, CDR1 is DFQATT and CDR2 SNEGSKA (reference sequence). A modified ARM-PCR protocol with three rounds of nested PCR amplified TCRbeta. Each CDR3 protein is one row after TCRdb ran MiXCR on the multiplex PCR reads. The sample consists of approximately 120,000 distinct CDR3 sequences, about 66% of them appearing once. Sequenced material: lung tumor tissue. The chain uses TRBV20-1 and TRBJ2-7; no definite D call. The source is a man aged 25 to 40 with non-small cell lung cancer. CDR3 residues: CSADTDSYEQYF. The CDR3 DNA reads TGCAGTGCCGACACAGACTCCTACGAGCAGTACTTC.